This record covers a single T cell receptor beta chain. In the original analysis: Quantification of nucleated cells was approximated via reference gene primer amplification. The data were produced by immunoSEQ multiplex PCR, yet TCRdb's version contains in-frame clones alone and is incomplete. V, J and clone size derive from that table, while D and trimming were established from the DNA sequence. In the table there are around 180,000 clones, approximately 89% of which are singletons. This entry comes from a study of blood T cell repertoires in COVID-19. Study details: Acute and convalescent COVID-19 specimens originated in the United States, Italy and Spain. PBMCs, B-cell-depleted T cells, or T cells provided the cDNA or gDNA that made up the material.

Germline assignment: CDR1 MDHEN and CDR2 SYDVKM. Deletions cut 4 bases from V and 0 bases from J, with 13 bases between. The CDR3 totals 16 residues. The chain has TRBV28 and TRBJ2-4; weak D call: TRBD1 (6 bases). The sequencing input was peripheral blood. The sequence was collected from a man aged 40-50 years with active or convalescent COVID-19. The CDR3 spells CASSSIGQLAKNIQYF. CDR3 DNA: TGTGCCAGCAGTTCAATAGGACAGTTAGCCAAAAACATTCAGTACTTC.